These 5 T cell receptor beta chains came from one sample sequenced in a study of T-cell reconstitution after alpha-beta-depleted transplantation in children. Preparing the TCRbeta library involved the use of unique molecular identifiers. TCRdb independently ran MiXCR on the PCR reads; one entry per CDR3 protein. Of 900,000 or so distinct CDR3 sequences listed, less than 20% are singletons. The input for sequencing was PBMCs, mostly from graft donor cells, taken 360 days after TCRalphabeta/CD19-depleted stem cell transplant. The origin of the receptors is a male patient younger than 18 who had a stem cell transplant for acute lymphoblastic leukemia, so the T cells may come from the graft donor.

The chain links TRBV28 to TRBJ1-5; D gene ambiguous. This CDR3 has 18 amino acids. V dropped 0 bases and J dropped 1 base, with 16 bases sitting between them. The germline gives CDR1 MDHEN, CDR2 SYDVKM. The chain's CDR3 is CASSLWSRGGMSNQPQHF. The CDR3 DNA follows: TGTGCCAGCAGTTTATGGTCGAGAGGAGGGATGAGCAATCAGCCCCAGCATTTT. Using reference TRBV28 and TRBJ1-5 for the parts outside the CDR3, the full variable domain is DVKVTQSSRYLVKRTGEKVFLECVQDMDHENMFWYRQDPGLGLRLIYFSYDVKMKEKGDIPEGYSVSREKKERFSLILESASTNQTSMYLCASSLWSRGGMSNQPQHFGDGTRLSIL.

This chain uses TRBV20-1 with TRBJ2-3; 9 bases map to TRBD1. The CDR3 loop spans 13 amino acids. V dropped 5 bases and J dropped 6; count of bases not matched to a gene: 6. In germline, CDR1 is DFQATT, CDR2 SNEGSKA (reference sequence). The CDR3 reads CSAARDRADTQYF. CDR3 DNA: TGCAGTGCTGCCCGGGACAGGGCGGATACGCAGTATTTT.

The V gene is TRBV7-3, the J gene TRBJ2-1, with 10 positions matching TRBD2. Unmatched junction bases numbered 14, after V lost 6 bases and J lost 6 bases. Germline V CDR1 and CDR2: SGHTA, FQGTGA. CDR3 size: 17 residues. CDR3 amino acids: CASSPSVAGGISNEQFF. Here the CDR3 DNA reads TGTGCCAGCAGTCCAAGTGTAGCGGGAGGAATCAGCAATGAGCAGTTCTTC.

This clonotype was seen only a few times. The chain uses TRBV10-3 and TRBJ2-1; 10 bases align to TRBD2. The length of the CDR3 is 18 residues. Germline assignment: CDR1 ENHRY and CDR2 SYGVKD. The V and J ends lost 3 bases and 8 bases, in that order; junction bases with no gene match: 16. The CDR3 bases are TGTGCCATCAGTGATCCGATGCGGGGGCTAGCGGGAGTCCATGAGCAGTTCTTC. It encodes CAISDPMRGLAGVHEQFF.

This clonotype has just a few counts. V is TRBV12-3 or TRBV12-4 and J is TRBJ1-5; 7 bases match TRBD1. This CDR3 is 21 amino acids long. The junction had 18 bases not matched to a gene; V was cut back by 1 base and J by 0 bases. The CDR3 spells CASSLDQGVRPSIYSNQPQHF. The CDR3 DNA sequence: TGTGCCAGCAGTTTAGATCAGGGGGTACGACCGTCGATTTATAGCAATCAGCCCCAGCATTTT.